Following are 15 T cell receptor beta chains from one sample sequenced in a study of T cells in localized non-small cell lung cancer. The repertoire was sequenced with immunoSEQ multiplex PCR; TCRdb's copy has only in-frame clones and lacks some. The data show some 25,000 clones, 80% to 95% seen once. Material: peripheral blood, obtained before any cancer treatment. These receptors originate from a woman between 40 and 69 years old with stage I lung adenocarcinoma.

This sequence joins TRBV2 and TRBJ2-7, with a tentative D call TRBD1 (5 bases). Trimming pared 5 bases from V and 4 bases from J, leaving 9 bases between. CDR1 and CDR2 (germline): SNHLY, FYNNEI. This CDR3 is built from 12 residues. CDR3 DNA: TGTGCCAGCAGTTCTCAGGGTTACGAGCAGTACTTC. This sequence encodes CASSSQGYEQYF.

The chain joins TRBV19 to TRBJ2-1; 7 bases match TRBD2. J gave up 7 bases and V 7 bases, and 4 bases lay outside the gene matches. This CDR3 comprises 12 residues. Germline loops: CDR1 LNHDA, CDR2 SQIVND (reference sequence). This CDR3 is CASTMGGNEQFF. The CDR3 DNA reads TGTGCCAGTACCATGGGGGGGAATGAGCAGTTCTTC.

The chain employs TRBV7-9 and TRBJ2-3; the D gene could be TRBD1 or TRBD2 (6 bases each). This CDR3 has 16 residues. The V and J ends lost 4 bases and 0 bases respectively, with 14 bases between them. Germline-derived CDR1 and CDR2 are SEHNR and FQNEAQ (reference sequence). The CDR3 sequence is CASSWTGASSTDTQYF. In DNA, the CDR3 is TGTGCCAGCAGCTGGACGGGGGCCTCTAGCACAGATACGCAGTATTTT.

The chain employs TRBV2 and TRBJ2-1; no reliable D call. CDR1 and CDR2 from the germline V gene are SNHLY and FYNNEI. This CDR3 is built from 16 residues. With 2 bases removed from V and 4 bases from J, the gap between germline ends came to 15 bases. In nucleotides, the CDR3 is TGTGCCAGCAGTGAACGCCTATCGGTCTTGTACAATGAGCAGTTCTTC. It specifies CASSERLSVLYNEQFF.

The CDR3 DNA reads as TGTGCCAGTAGTATAGGACTAGCCGGAGAGACCCAGTACTTC. Translated: CASSIGLAGETQYF. The J gene is TRBJ2-5, the V gene TRBV19, with TRBD2 matching 7 bases. With V trimmed by 1 base and J by 4 bases, 3 bases remained unmatched. The CDR3 sequence is 14 residues long. Germline values: CDR1 LNHDA, CDR2 SQIVND (reference sequence).

The rearrangement uses TRBV29-1 and TRBJ1-4; D possibly corresponds to TRBD1 (6 bases). The CDR3 runs 11 residues. Trimming shortened V by 6 bases and J by 10 bases, and 12 bases separated the two germline ends. In germline, CDR1 is SQVTM, CDR2 ANQGSEA. DNA for the CDR3: TGCAGCGTCCTCGAGGGGGGAAAACTGTTTTTT. This sequence encodes CSVLEGGKLFF. Full variable domain (rest looked up from reference TRBV29-1 and TRBJ1-4): SAVISQKPSRDICQRGTSLTIQCQVDSQVTMMFWYRQQPGQSLTLIATANQGSEATYESGFVIDKFPISRPNLTFSTLTVSNMSPEDSSIYLCSVLEGGKLFFGSGTQLSVL.

This chain connects TRBV18 to TRBJ2-4; TRBD2 aligns across 7 bases. Trimming cost V 3 bases and J 9 bases; bases outside gene matches: 8. CDR1 and CDR2 from the germline V gene are KGHSH and LQKENI. The CDR3 is 14 amino acids. The chain's CDR3 is CASSPEGGFGIQYF. The CDR3 DNA reads as TGTGCCAGCTCACCTGAGGGAGGGTTCGGCATTCAGTACTTC. Full variable domain (outside the CDR3, taken from reference TRBV18 and TRBJ2-4): NAGVMQNPRHLVRRRGQEARLRCSPMKGHSHVYWYRQLPEEGLKFMVYLQKENIIDESGMPKERFSAEFPKEGPSILRIQQVVRGDSAAYFCASSPEGGFGIQYFGAGTRLSVL.

The chain recombines TRBV5-1 with TRBJ2-2; perhaps TRBD1 as D (6 bases). V was cut by 4 bases and J by 7 bases, with 14 bases left in between. The CDR3 runs 14 residues. Germline CDR1 SGHRS, CDR2 YFSETQ. This CDR3 is CASSLQGEDGELFF. As DNA, the CDR3 is TGCGCCAGCAGCCTACAGGGTGAGGACGGGGAGCTGTTTTTT.

In this sample, this clone turned up once. The chain uses TRBV19 and TRBJ2-1; 11 bases match TRBD1. From germline, CDR1 is LNHDA and CDR2 SQIVND (reference sequence). Trimming removed 4 bases from V and 7 bases from J; junction bases left unmatched: 3. This CDR3 comprises 14 residues. CDR3 in DNA: TGTGCCAGTAGTAACCGGGACAGGGGGAATGAGCAGTTCTTC. Residues: CASSNRDRGNEQFF.

This clone was picked up a small number of times. The chain is built from TRBV19 and TRBJ1-2; 9 bases map to TRBD1. V lost 6 bases and J lost 0; bases outside the gene matches: 2. Germline CDR1 is LNHDA and CDR2 is SQIVND (reference sequence). CDR3 length: 14 amino acids. CDR3 in amino acids: CASSRQGANYGYTF. The CDR3 DNA sequence: TGTGCCAGTAGCAGACAGGGGGCTAACTATGGCTACACCTTC.

The V gene is TRBV28, the J gene TRBJ1-2; no clear D. Trimming took off 5 bases at V and 5 bases at J, with 12 bases between the two ends. Germline V gives CDR1 MDHEN, CDR2 SYDVKM. The CDR3 contains 13 residues. CDR3 in amino acids: CASSPADKYGYTF. The CDR3 bases are TGTGCCAGCAGTCCGGCAGACAAATATGGCTACACCTTC.

V is TRBV7-9 and J is TRBJ1-2; D gene uncertain. Germline V gene sequence: CDR1 SEHNR, CDR2 FQNEAQ (reference sequence). The CDR3 has 11 residues. V was trimmed by 4 bases and J by 4 bases, leaving 4 bases between them. DNA of the CDR3: TGTGCCAGCAGCTGGGGCTATGGCTACACCTTC. This sequence encodes CASSWGYGYTF.

The chain employs TRBV11-2 and TRBJ2-7; D is uncertain. This CDR3 spans 12 amino acids. Trimming removed 1 base at V and 4 bases at J, with 5 bases between. Germline assignment: CDR1 SGHAT and CDR2 FQNNGV. This chain's CDR3 is CASSLAGYEQYF. The CDR3 DNA follows: TGTGCCAGCAGCTTAGCCGGTTACGAGCAGTACTTC.

This clone was detected only once. The V call is TRBV18, the J call TRBJ2-7; D is perhaps TRBD1 or TRBD2 (5 bases each). The CDR3 has 14 amino acids. Per the germline V gene, CDR1 is KGHSH and CDR2 is LQKENI. The V and J ends lost 10 bases and 5 bases respectively, with 21 bases between them. The CDR3 nucleotides are TGTGCCACCTCCATCAATGAGGGGCGACACGAGCAGTACTTC. Its translation is CATSINEGRHEQYF.

The CDR3 protein is CASSGETQYF. In DNA, the CDR3 is TGTGCTAGCAGCGGAGAGACCCAGTACTTC. The V and J genes are TRBV12-5 and TRBJ2-5; D is perhaps TRBD2 (5 bases). V shed 9 bases and J shed 4 bases, with 6 bases lying between them. From germline, CDR1 is LGHNT and CDR2 FRNRAP. The CDR3 runs 10 residues.